The 18 T cell receptor beta chains presented below share a single source sample, sequenced in a study of cytomegalovirus exposure and HLA in healthy donors. Data came from immunoSEQ multiplex PCR; TCRdb stores just in-frame clones and leaves some out. This table has over 150,000 clones, roughly nine tenths appearing once. The specimen was PBMCs. These receptor sequences come from a woman in her twenties or thirties in good health and CMV-seronegative.

The chain couples TRBV7-6 to TRBJ1-1; the D gene is possibly TRBD1 (6 bases). CDR1 is SGHVS, CDR2 FNYEAQ, per germline. V was cut by 1 base and J by 0 bases, with 12 bases left in between. This CDR3 has 16 amino acids. CDR3 region: CASSLDLGGMNTEAFF. The CDR3 bases are TGTGCCAGCAGCTTAGATTTAGGGGGAATGAACACTGAAGCTTTCTTT.

The CDR3 DNA sequence: TGTGCCAGCAGCTTGTTTGCCGGAGCTGGGGCCAACGTCCTGACTTTC. Protein sequence: CASSLFAGAGANVLTF. The gene calls are TRBV7-2 and TRBJ2-6; no clear D gene. This CDR3 is 16 amino acids long. Germline V lookup: CDR1 SGHTA, CDR2 FQGNSA. Trimming pared 3 bases from V and 2 bases from J, leaving 11 bases between.

Worth noting for this clone: Other DNA sequences in the same sample also yield this CDR3. The gene calls are TRBV18 and TRBJ2-7; D is undetermined. The CDR3 is 12 amino acids. Deletions cut 6 bases from V and 0 bases from J, with 6 bases between. Germline loops: CDR1 KGHSH, CDR2 LQKENI. Here the CDR3 DNA reads TGTGCCAGCTCCCCCGGCTCCTACGAGCAGTACTTC. Translated: CASSPGSYEQYF.

The chain couples TRBV7-9 to TRBJ1-2, with D possibly being TRBD1 (6 bases). V was clipped by 2 bases and J by 3 bases, with 13 bases between them. This CDR3 spans 15 amino acids. Germline-derived CDR1 and CDR2 are SEHNR and FQNEAQ (reference sequence). The chain's CDR3 is CASSLSGARYYGYTF. CDR3 coding DNA: TGTGCCAGCAGCTTATCGGGGGCGCGGTACTATGGCTACACCTTC.

The gene calls are TRBV7-2 and TRBJ1-1, with D maybe TRBD1 (5 bases). Trimming took 0 bases from V and 0 from J, leaving 20 bases between them. The CDR3 has 19 amino acids. The germline CDR1 and CDR2 sequences are SGHTA and FQGNSA. The CDR3 protein is CASSLALRGGLGLNTEAFF. In DNA, the CDR3 is TGTGCCAGCAGCTTAGCTTTACGGGGGGGACTCGGTTTGAACACTGAAGCTTTCTTT.

The V call is TRBV19, the J call TRBJ2-7; TRBD1 matches at 8 bases. This CDR3 region has 14 residues. Trimming cost V 7 bases and J 3 bases; bases outside gene matches: 8. Per the germline V gene, CDR1 is LNHDA and CDR2 is SQIVND (reference sequence). Here the CDR3 reads CASTPGQANYEQYF. CDR3 in DNA: TGTGCCAGTACCCCGGGACAGGCTAACTACGAGCAGTACTTC. The whole variable domain, remainder taken from reference TRBV19 and TRBJ2-7, is DGGITQSPKYLFRKEGQNVTLSCEQNLNHDAMYWYRQDPGQGLRLIYYSQIVNDFQKGDIAEGYSVSREKKESFPLTVTSAQKNPTAFYLCASTPGQANYEQYFGPGTRLTVT.

The V gene is TRBV2, the J gene TRBJ1-2, with a possible D match to TRBD1 (6 bases). Germline V lookup: CDR1 SNHLY, CDR2 FYNNEI. CDR3 length equals 14 residues. V lost 5 bases and J lost 5, with 15 bases in between. The CDR3 reads CASSSTDRNYGYTF. CDR3 nucleotides: TGTGCCAGCAGTTCAACCGACAGGAATTATGGCTACACCTTC.

This chain links TRBV27 with TRBJ2-1, with 7 nucleotides matching TRBD2. The germline CDR1 and CDR2 sequences are MNHEY and SMNVEV (reference sequence). V shed 0 bases, J shed 10 bases, and the junction held 12 bases outside the gene matches. This CDR3 is 16 amino acids long. DNA for the CDR3: TGTGCCAGCAGTTTATCGATAGGTAGCGGGCGGCAAGAGCAGTTCTTC. This sequence encodes CASSLSIGSGRQEQFF.

In its sample, this clone was seen a few times. The chain combines TRBV27 with TRBJ1-2, with D possibly matching TRBD1 (5 bases). The CDR3 totals 15 residues. CDR1 MNHEY and CDR2 SMNVEV come from the germline V gene (reference sequence). V lost 5 bases and J 7 bases, leaving 20 bases between the germline ends. CDR3 loop: CASSPGTAGRLGYTF. The CDR3 DNA follows: TGTGCCAGCAGTCCCGGGACCGCCGGGCGTCTTGGCTACACCTTC.

The chain links TRBV6-1 to TRBJ2-7, with D unclear. The CDR3 sequence is 15 residues long. V lost 2 bases and J 2 bases, leaving 13 bases between the germline ends. The germline V gene has CDR1 MNHNS and CDR2 SASEGT. This CDR3 is CASSELHLDTYEQYF. In DNA form, the CDR3 reads TGTGCCAGCAGTGAATTACACCTTGATACCTACGAGCAGTACTTC.

The J gene is TRBJ2-7, the V gene TRBV11-2; D is uncertain. The germline CDR1 and CDR2 sequences are SGHAT and FQNNGV. V was cut by 2 bases and J by 6 bases, with 26 bases left in between. The CDR3 has 18 residues. CDR3 sequence reads: CASSLLPPHSEGSLEQYF. In nucleotides, the CDR3 is TGTGCCAGCAGCTTACTTCCCCCCCACAGTGAAGGGTCGCTCGAGCAGTACTTC.

For the CDR3, the DNA is TGTGCCAGCAGCTTGGTTCTTCCTAGCGGGGCCAGCACAGATACGCAGTATTTT. This translates into CASSLVLPSGASTDTQYF. The chain carries TRBV5-6 and TRBJ2-3; 9 bases agree with TRBD2. The CDR3 sequence is 18 residues long. The V gene's germline CDR1 is SGHDT and CDR2 YYEEEE. V gave up 0 bases and J gave up 0 bases; unmatched junction bases: 8.

The chain employs TRBV6-5 and TRBJ2-5; 12 nucleotides line up with TRBD2. V shed 5 bases and J 1 base; nucleotides not matched to a gene: 2. From germline, CDR1 is MNHEY and CDR2 SVGAGI. This CDR3 is 15 amino acids long. CDR3 in DNA: TGTGCCAGCAGTACTAGCGGGGGGCTCCAAGAGACCCAGTACTTC. It yields the protein CASSTSGGLQETQYF.

J is TRBJ2-7 and V is TRBV5-1, with 16 bases that match TRBD2. Unmatched junction bases numbered 3, after V lost 3 bases and J lost 0 bases. The CDR3 has 17 residues. Germline V CDR1 and CDR2: SGHRS, YFSETQ. The CDR3 loop reads CASSSGLAGGPSYEQYF. In DNA form, the CDR3 reads TGCGCCAGCAGCTCGGGACTAGCGGGGGGGCCCTCCTACGAGCAGTACTTC. Using reference TRBV5-1 and TRBJ2-7 for the parts outside the CDR3, the full variable domain is KAGVTQTPRYLIKTRGQQVTLSCSPISGHRSVSWYQQTPGQGLQFLFEYFSETQRNKGNFPGRFSGRQFSNSRSEMNVSTLELGDSALYLCASSSGLAGGPSYEQYFGPGTRLTVT.

The chain uses TRBV18 and TRBJ1-1, with D possibly matching TRBD1 (6 bases). V was shortened by 6 bases and J by 4 bases, with 12 bases between the two germline ends. Germline assignment: CDR1 KGHSH and CDR2 LQKENI. The CDR3 totals 13 residues. The DNA for the CDR3 is TGTGCCAGCTCCCCTGACAGGTCCACTGAAGCTTTCTTT. Protein sequence: CASSPDRSTEAFF.

The J gene is TRBJ2-2, the V gene TRBV4-3, with 12 bases aligning to TRBD2. V was clipped by 1 base and J by 3 bases; unmatched bases: 12. In germline, CDR1 is LGHNA, CDR2 YSLEER. The CDR3 is 20 residues long. The CDR3 protein is CASSQGYSSGRAGDTGELFF. CDR3 bases: TGCGCCAGCAGCCAAGGCTACTCTAGCGGGAGGGCCGGGGACACCGGGGAGCTGTTTTTT.

The chain joins TRBV27 to TRBJ2-7, with 9 nucleotides matching TRBD2. The germline CDR1 and CDR2 sequences are MNHEY and SMNVEV (reference sequence). Unmatched junction bases numbered 11, after V lost 0 bases and J lost 8 bases. The CDR3 is 16 amino acids. The CDR3 DNA reads as TGTGCCAGCAGTTTATCCGGGACTAGCCCCGGCCGCAAGCAGTACTTC. Protein product: CASSLSGTSPGRKQYF.

The CDR3 spells CAIAHRQGEGYGYTF. The CDR3 coding sequence is TGTGCCATTGCACACCGACAGGGGGAAGGCTATGGCTACACCTTC. The chain recombines TRBV10-3 with TRBJ1-2; 9 nucleotides match TRBD1. Germline V CDR1 and CDR2: ENHRY, SYGVKD. The V segment lost 9 bases and the J segment 4 bases; nucleotides outside the gene matches: 12. CDR3 size: 15 residues.